This T cell receptor beta chain was sequenced during a study of blood T cell repertoires in COVID-19. TCRdb keeps only in-frame clones here, not all; method: immunoSEQ multiplex PCR. The sample lists around 86,000 clones, approximately 89% seen once, with approximately 7.4% in the top ten. This CDR3 spans 13 amino acids. The trim removed 5 bases at V and 6 bases at J, leaving 3 bases unmatched. Germline V lookup: CDR1 MNHEY, CDR2 SMNVEV (reference sequence). The receptor's source is a human donor with acute or convalescent COVID-19. The donor label of this sample is uncertain. Material: peripheral blood. The chain combines TRBV27 with TRBJ2-7; 11 nucleotides agree with TRBD1. CDR3 amino acids: CASSVGTGGEQYF. CDR3 sequence (DNA): TGTGCCAGCAGTGTGGGGACAGGGGGCGAGCAGTACTTC.